This TCR beta chain was sequenced in a study of cytomegalovirus exposure and HLA in healthy donors. Germline CDR1 and CDR2: GTSNPN and SVGIG (reference sequence). V was clipped by 4 bases and J by 3 bases, with 13 bases between them. The CDR3 contains 15 residues. Researchers ran the PCR with 60 Vbeta and 13 Jbeta primers. The protocol was immunoSEQ multiplex PCR, while the TCRdb copy is restricted to in-frame clones and leaves out a portion. In the table there are some 130,000 clones, around 79% of which are singletons. This rearrangement joins TRBV30 to TRBJ1-6; TRBD1 is a possible D gene (5 bases). This TCR came from a female donor in good health and CMV-seronegative. Sample: PBMCs. The CDR3 spells CAWTWGGNYNSPLHF. For the CDR3, the DNA is TGTGCCTGGACCTGGGGGGGGAACTATAATTCACCCCTCCACTTT.